This TCR beta chain was profiled in a study of shared clonotypes between healthy human individuals. On the study more broadly: The cohort comprised a couple of women and a few men. Their ages spanned 18 to 49 years.

TCRdb's table, derived via immunoSEQ multiplex PCR, lists solely in-frame clones and lacks some. The data show 1.5 million to 1.9 million clones, under 99% seen once. V lost 3 bases, J lost 6 bases, and 3 bases stayed unmatched. This CDR3 is 14 amino acids long. Germline lookup yields CDR1 KGHSH and CDR2 LQKENI. General study results and limits: Non-shared clonotypes had lower generation probabilities than clonotypes shared by all four sorted-subset donors. The expectation was that sequencing depth would affect clonotype sharing among donors.

Details on this clone: Its antigen is as yet unknown.

This TCR came from a young man in good health. V is TRBV18 and J is TRBJ2-3; 10 positions match TRBD1. Material for sequencing was naive CD4+ T cells sorted from blood. Subset of the sample: CD45RA+ positively selected. The CDR3 sequence: CASSPGQGMDTQYF. As DNA, the CDR3 is TGTGCCAGCTCACCGGGACAGGGGATGGATACGCAGTATTTT.